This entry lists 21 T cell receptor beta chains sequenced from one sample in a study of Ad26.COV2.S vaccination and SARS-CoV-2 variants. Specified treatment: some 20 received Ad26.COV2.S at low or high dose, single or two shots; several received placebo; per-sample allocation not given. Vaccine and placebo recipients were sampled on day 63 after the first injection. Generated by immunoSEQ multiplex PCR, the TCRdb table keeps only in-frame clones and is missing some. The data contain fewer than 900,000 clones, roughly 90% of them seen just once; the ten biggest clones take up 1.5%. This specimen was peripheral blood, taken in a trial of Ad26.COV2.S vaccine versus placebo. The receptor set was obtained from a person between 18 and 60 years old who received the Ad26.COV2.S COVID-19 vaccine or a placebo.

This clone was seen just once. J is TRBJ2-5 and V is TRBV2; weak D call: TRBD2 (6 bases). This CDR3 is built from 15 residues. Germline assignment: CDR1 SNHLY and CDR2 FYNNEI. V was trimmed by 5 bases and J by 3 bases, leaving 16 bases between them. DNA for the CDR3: TGTGCCAGCAGTTCTCCCCCGACTAGAAAAGAGACCCAGTACTTC. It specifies CASSSPPTRKETQYF.

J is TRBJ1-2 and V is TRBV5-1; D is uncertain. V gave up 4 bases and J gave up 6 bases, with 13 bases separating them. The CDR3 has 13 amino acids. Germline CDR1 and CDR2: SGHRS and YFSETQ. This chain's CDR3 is CASSEGFQDGYTF. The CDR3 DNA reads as TGCGCCAGCAGCGAGGGATTTCAGGATGGCTACACCTTC.

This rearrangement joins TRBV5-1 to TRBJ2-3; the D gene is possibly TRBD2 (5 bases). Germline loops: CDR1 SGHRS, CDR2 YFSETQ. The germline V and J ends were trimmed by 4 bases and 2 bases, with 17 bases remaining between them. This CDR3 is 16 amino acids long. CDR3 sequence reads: CASSQTDSFLTDTQYF. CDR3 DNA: TGCGCCAGCAGCCAGACGGACTCGTTCCTCACAGATACGCAGTATTTT.

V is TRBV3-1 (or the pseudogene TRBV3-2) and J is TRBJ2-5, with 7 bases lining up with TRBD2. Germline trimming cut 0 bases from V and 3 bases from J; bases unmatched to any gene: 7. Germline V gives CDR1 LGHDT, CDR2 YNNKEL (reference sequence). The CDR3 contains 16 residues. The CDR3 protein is CASSQDWGGPKETQYF. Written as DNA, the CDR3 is TGTGCCAGCAGCCAAGATTGGGGGGGACCTAAAGAGACCCAGTACTTC.

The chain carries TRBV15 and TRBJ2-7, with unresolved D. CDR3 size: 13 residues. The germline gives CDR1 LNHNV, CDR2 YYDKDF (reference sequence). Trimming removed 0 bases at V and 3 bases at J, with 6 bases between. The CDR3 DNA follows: TGTGCCACCAGCAGAGACAGGAACTACGAGCAGTACTTC. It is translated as CATSRDRNYEQYF. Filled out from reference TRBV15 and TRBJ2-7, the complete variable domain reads DAMVIQNPRYQVTQFGKPVTLSCSQTLNHNVMYWYQQKSSQAPKLLFHYYDKDFNNEADTPDNFQSRRPNTSFCFLDIRSPGLGDTAMYLCATSRDRNYEQYFGPGTRLTVT.

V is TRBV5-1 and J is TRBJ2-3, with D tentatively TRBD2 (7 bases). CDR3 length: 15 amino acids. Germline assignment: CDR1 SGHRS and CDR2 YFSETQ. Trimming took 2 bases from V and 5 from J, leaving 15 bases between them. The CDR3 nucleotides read TGCGCCAGCAGCTTAGAGGGGGGGCCTGGAGATACGCAGTATTTT. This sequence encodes CASSLEGGPGDTQYF.

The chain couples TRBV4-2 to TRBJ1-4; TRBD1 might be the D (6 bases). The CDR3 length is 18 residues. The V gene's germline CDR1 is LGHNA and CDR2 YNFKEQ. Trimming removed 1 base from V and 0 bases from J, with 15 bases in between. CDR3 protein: CASSQAQGALATNEKLFF. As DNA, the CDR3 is TGTGCCAGCAGCCAAGCACAGGGAGCCCTTGCAACTAATGAAAAACTGTTTTTT.

The CDR3 sequence: CASSYSLPDTYEQYF. The DNA of the CDR3 is TGTGCCAGCAGTTACTCCCTTCCCGATACCTACGAGCAGTACTTC. This rearrangement joins TRBV6-5 to TRBJ2-7; D is ambiguous. Germline values: CDR1 MNHEY, CDR2 SVGAGI. This CDR3 has 15 amino acids. The V gene lost 0 bases and the J gene lost 2 bases, with 11 bases spanning the gap.

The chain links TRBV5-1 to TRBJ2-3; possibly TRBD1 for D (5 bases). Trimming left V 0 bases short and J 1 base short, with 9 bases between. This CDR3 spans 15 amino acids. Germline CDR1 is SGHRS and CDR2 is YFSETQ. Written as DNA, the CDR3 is TGCGCCAGCAGCTTGGAGGGGTTCGGCACAGATACGCAGTATTTT. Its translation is CASSLEGFGTDTQYF.

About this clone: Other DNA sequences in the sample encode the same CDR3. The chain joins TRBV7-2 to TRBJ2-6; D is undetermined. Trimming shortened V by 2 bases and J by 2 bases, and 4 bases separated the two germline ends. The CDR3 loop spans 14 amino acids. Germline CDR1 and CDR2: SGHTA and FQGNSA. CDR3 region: CASSLSPGANVLTF. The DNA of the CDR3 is TGTGCCAGCAGCTTAAGTCCTGGGGCCAACGTCCTGACTTTC.

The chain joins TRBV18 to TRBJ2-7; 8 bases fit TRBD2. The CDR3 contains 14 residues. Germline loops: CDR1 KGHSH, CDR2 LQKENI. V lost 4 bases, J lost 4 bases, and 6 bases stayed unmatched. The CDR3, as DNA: TGTGCCAGCTCACGCGGCATAGCGGGGTACGAGCAGTACTTC. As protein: CASSRGIAGYEQYF.

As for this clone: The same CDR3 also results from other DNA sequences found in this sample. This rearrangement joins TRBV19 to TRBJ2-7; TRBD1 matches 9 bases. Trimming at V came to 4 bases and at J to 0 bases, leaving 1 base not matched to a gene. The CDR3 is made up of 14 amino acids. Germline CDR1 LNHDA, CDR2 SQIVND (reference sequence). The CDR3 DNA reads TGTGCCAGTAGTAGGGACAGGGACTCCTACGAGCAGTACTTC. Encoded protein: CASSRDRDSYEQYF.

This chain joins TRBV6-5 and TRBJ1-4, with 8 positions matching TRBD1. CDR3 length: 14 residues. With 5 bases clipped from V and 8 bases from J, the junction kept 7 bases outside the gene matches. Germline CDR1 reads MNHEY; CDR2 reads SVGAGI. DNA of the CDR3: TGTGCCAGCAGTCGGACAGGGATTGGGGAAAAACTGTTTTTT. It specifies CASSRTGIGEKLFF.

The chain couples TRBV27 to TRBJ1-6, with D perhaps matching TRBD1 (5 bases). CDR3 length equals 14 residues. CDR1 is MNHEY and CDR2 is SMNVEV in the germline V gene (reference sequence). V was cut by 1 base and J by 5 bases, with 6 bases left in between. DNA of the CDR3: TGTGCCAGCAGTTTATGGGACGATAATTCACCCCTCCACTTT. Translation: CASSLWDDNSPLHF.

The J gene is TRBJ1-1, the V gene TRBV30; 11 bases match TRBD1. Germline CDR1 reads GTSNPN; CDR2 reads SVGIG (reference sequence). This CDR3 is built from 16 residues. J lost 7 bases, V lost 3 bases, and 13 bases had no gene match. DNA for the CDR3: TGTGCCTGGAGGGTCCGGGACAGGGGGAGTTTGATTGAAGCTTTCTTT. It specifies CAWRVRDRGSLIEAFF.

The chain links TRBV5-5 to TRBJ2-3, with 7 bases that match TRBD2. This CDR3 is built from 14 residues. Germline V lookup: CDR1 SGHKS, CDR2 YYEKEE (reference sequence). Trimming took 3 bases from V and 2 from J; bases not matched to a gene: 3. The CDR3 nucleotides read TGTGCCAGCAGCTGGGGGACTAACACAGATACGCAGTATTTT. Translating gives CASSWGTNTDTQYF.

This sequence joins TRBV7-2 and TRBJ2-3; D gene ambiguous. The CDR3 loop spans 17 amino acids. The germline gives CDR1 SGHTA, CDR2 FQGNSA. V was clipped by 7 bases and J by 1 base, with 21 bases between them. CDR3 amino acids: CASTDSRLIRGTDTQYF. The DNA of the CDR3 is TGTGCCAGCACCGATTCCAGGCTAATAAGGGGCACAGATACGCAGTATTTT.

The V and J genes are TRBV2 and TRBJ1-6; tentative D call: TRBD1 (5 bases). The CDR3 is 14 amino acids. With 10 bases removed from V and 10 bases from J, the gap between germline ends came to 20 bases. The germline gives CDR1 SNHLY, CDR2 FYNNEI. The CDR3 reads CATTPRGVRSPLHF. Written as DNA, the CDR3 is TGTGCCACCACTCCCCGGGGGGTACGGTCACCCCTCCACTTT.

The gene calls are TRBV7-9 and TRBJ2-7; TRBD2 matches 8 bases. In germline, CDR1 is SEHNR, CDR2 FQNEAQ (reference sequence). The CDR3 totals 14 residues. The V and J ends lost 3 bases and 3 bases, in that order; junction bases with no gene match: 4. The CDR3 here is CASSFGGTSYEQYF. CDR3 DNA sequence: TGTGCCAGCAGCTTCGGAGGGACTAGCTACGAGCAGTACTTC.

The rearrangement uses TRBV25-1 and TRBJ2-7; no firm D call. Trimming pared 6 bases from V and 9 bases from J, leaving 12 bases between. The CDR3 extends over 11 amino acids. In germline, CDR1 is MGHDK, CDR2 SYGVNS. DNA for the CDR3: TGTGCCAGCAGCGACGGCTTTGGGCAGTACTTC. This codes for CASSDGFGQYF.

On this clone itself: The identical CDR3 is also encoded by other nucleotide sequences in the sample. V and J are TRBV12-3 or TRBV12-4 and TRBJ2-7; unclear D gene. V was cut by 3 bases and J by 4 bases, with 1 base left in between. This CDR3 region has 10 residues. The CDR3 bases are TGTGCCAGCAGTTTGTACGAGCAGTACTTC. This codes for CASSLYEQYF.